Given below is one T cell receptor (beta chain) in context. The antigen this receptor binds is unknown. Per-base qualities were not stored, and no clone one base away is much larger. The cohort comprised 670 or so healthy bone marrow donors. At the time of sampling, every cohort member was nominally healthy, though immune exposures that went unrecorded were likely present. The donor was CMV seropositive and belonged to the group of 270 or so seropositive cohort members. A peripheral blood sample was provided by each donor, and peripheral blood mononuclear cells were used for TCR beta sequencing. The Qiagen DNeasy Blood Extraction Kit was used to extract genomic DNA from the blood cell samples. The method was the immunoSEQ multiplex PCR assay. A mixture of 60 forward primers for TCR Vbeta segments and 13 reverse primers for TCR Jbeta segments was used in the multiplex PCR. The CDR3 region of rearranged TCR beta genes was amplified from genomic DNA by a multiplex PCR assay. On the Illumina HiSeq System, the amplified TCR beta libraries were sequenced as 87-base-pair reads. The authors' pipeline ran thus. A later analysis counted about 76 million unique TCR beta chains across the 666 repertoires, and 10 million to 12 million of these chains were shared by at least two donors. Raw reads were error-corrected and collapsed into unique sequences by a nearest-neighbor algorithm in which closely related sequences were merged to remove PCR and sequencing errors. Alignment of CDR3 sequences to IMGT reference sequences was used to assign V, D and J gene segments. For a sequence to be retained, a match of at least six nucleotides was required to both a V gene segment and a J gene segment. Rearrangements were called productive when the CDR3 lacked stop codons and stayed in frame with V and J; all others were non-productive. CDR3 was defined by IMGT convention, running from the second conserved V-encoded cysteine to the conserved J-encoded phenylalanine. The earlier analysis of approximately 500 of the donors excluded sequences that lacked an unambiguous match to a single V gene segment. An earlier analysis of approximately 590 of the donors classified V segments as functional when productive rearrangements were above 56.7% and as segregating when the standard deviation between donors was above 5%. To diagnose cytomegalovirus status from the catalog of TCR beta chain sequences, a statistical classification framework was built. In a later analysis, TCR nucleotide sequences were compared against IMGT/GENE-DB human TR gene sequences so that V and J genes could be assigned. A later analysis assigned CDR3 sequences and most-parsimonious VDJ recombination scenarios with the TCRdist pipeline. A later analysis defined each TCR beta chain by its CDR3 amino acid sequence plus V-gene family, and excluded reads lacking a unique V-gene family. In a later analysis, 450 to 600 highly shared, low-generation-probability nucleotide sequences were removed to address suspected cross-contamination and a sequencing artifact. In a later analysis, a clonal expansion index for each public chain was calculated from normalized within-repertoire ranks of inferred template counts. Generation probabilities in a later analysis came from a VDJ recombination model fitted to out-of-frame rearrangements, and those results were checked against IGoR. A later analysis scored TCR-TCR, TCR-HLA and TCR-CMV co-occurrence with hypergeometric tests, applying a repertoire-size bias correction to TCR pairs. To estimate false discovery rates, a later analysis permuted the HLA or CMV assignments 20 times. A later analysis grouped co-occurring TCRs with DBSCAN, adding TCRdist sequence similarity when clustering within HLA-allele-positive subsets. Repertoires with fewer than 30,000 or more than 120,000 public chains were left out of co-occurrence clustering, as were about 5 repertoires with anomalous nucleotide sharing. The table comes from immuneACCESS by way of TCRdb, which keeps in-frame sequences with V and J called. Part of the clones is missing from these tables; in studies checked, under half for an unresolved V gene and the rest for unknown reasons. V, J and clone size derive from that table, while D and trimming were established from the DNA sequence. This sample is represented by 130,000 or so clones; over 60% of them were singletons. Roughly 5.8% of the sample is taken by the ten largest.

Counted from cysteine to phenylalanine, this CDR3 has 15 amino acids. The CDR3 DNA has 45 bases and is translated from base 1. Per the germline V gene, SGHRS is the CDR1 and YFSETQ is the CDR2. Trimming leaves V shorter by 2 bases and J shorter by 5 bases, with the junction holding 7 bases beyond the gene matches. This sample was included in a study of cytomegalovirus exposure and HLA in healthy donors (dated by TCRdb to the late 2010s). For the wider study: An earlier analysis of approximately 640 of the donors reported approximately 300 Gb of sequence data and 117 million unique TCR beta sequences from approximately 180 million T cells. Approximately 310 gigabases of sequencing data and 70 million to 85 million unique TCR sequences were included in an early release covering about 700 HLA-typed donors. Of the roughly 400 genotyped donors, approximately 83% fell in the genetic ancestry cluster associated with self-reported Caucasian donors. The study was designed to test whether signatures of past pathogen exposure could be identified by cataloging public T cell receptors. The T cell repertoires of about 700 subjects were profiled by immunosequencing and related to cytomegalovirus serostatus. Along with the roughly 700-subject first cohort, a separate validation cohort of roughly 110 different subjects was used. The study combined high-throughput TCR immunosequencing, statistical association of individual TCRs with disease status, and machine learning to predict cytomegalovirus infection status. In a later analysis, previously published TCR beta repertoires from 670 or so donors were re-analyzed and high-resolution HLA genotyping was added so that TCR occurrence patterns could be studied. Rather than drawing on any new phenotypic data, the later analysis identified candidate immune exposures from TCR beta sequences and the way those sequences occurred across donors. In an earlier analysis of 587 of the donors, high-throughput TCR beta sequencing was used to judge whether each TCR beta V gene segment behaved as functional or pseudogenic. Donor age, sex, ethnicity and CMV serostatus were compiled together with the repertoire data. Genome-wide SNP genotypes for about three fifths of the 666 donors were used in a later genetic analysis, which treated that subset as a discovery cohort. Every repertoire in the discovery cohort had been generated on one and the same sequencing platform. Class I and class II HLA loci were covered by the typing at four-digit resolution. Typing coverage varied by locus: about 629-630 donors for A, B, C, DRB1 and DQB1; about 520 for DQA1; some 610 for DPA1; 450 to 480 for DPB1. Roughly five DR-DQ haplotypes were handled as single units for association and clustering because linkage in the cohort was strong. Among 398 genotyped donors of the cohort, an average of around 240,000 unique TCR beta nucleotide sequences were sequenced per donor, around 20% of them non-productive. What the work shows at the level of the full study, not this receptor alone: In vitro tests confirmed that a few of the cytomegalovirus-associated TCR beta chains recognize cytomegalovirus antigens. In both the original and validation cohorts, the classifier was reported to diagnose cytomegalovirus status with high specificity and sensitivity. In a later analysis, most CMV-associated TCR beta chains were found to appear HLA-restricted, with HLA associations seemingly driven largely by CMV exposure. Compared with the roughly 710-donor mean, donors in an Asian-associated ancestry cluster had fewer N-insertions in productive TCRs, according to a later genetic analysis. In a later genetic analysis, a missense DCLRE1C variant was associated with V-gene and J-gene trimming of TCR beta chains, and the association was replicated in an independent cohort. A further reported finding was that TCR beta sequences accurately predicted the HLA-A and HLA-B alleles for most subjects in the first cohort. A total of around 150 TCR beta chains were listed by the study as associated with cytomegalovirus. Several of the top co-occurrence clusters appeared to be linked to parvovirus B19, influenza, CMV and Epstein-Barr virus, according to a later analysis. For the cohort, immune exposure information was limited to CMV serostatus. It was suggested by the authors that the approach could potentially be generalized to other disease states and immunological phenotypes. In an earlier analysis of over 550 of the donors, most TCR beta V segments were observed in productive rearrangements about 90% or about 30% of the time, broadly matching IMGT annotations. HLA typing was unavailable for some donors at each locus, so association tests used only the typed subset. Roughly uniform sequencing depth across donors was assumed in presence/absence analyses, although this assumption may not hold. Correlated functional status among segregating V segments might be attributable to linkage disequilibrium, but an unknown experimental factor could not be ruled out. Roughly 15 rarely observed V segments, including chromosome 9 orphons, were excluded from the earlier analysis of several hundred of the donors because counts were too low. While some public TCRs were present in many individuals, most TCR sequences turned up only very rarely across donors. A later analysis found that TCR association rates varied across HLA loci, with DRB1 alleles showing the most associated TCRs and HLA-C alleles the fewest. This cohort had only TCR beta chains sequenced, and the lack of alpha or paired-chain data limited which features could be detected. Compared with equally common non-associated chains, HLA-associated TCR beta chains in a later analysis were more clonally expanded and had lower generation probabilities. When HLA alleles, especially DR and DQ, strongly co-occurred, TCR associations were difficult to assign to individual alleles. Specific HLA alleles were associated with 15,000 to 20,000 TCR beta sequences at a false discovery rate of 0.05 in a later analysis. Because the 87-base-pair reads could not distinguish some IMGT-functional V segments, including TRBV6-2 and TRBV6-3, those segments were excluded. A group of highly shared sequence variants was considered likely to be a technical artifact of the sequencing pipeline.

Recombination connected TRBV5-1 to TRBJ2-5; 9 bases in between match TRBD2. Sequencing was done on a sample of PBMCs. The receptor's source is a man younger than 35 in good health and CMV-seropositive. The base sequence is TGCGCCAGCAGCTTTAGCGGGAGTGGGATGGAGACCCAGTACTTC. Translated, it gives CASSFSGSGMETQYF.